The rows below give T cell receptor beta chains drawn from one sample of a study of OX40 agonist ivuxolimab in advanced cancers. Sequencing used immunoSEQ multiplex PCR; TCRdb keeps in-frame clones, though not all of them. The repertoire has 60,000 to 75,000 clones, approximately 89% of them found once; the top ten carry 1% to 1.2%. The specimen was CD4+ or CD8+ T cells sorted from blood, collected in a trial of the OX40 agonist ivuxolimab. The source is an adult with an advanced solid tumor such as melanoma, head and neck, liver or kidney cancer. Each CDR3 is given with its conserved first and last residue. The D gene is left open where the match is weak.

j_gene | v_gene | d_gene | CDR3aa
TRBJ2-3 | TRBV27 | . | CASSFSPVRDTQYF
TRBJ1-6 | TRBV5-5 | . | CASSLAAGHYNSPLHF
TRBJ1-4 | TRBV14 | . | CASSQGEGRKLFF
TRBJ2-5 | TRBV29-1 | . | CSVEGGLGETQYF
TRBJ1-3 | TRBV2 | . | CASEEQSGNTIYF
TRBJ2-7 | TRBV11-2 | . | CASSLGLGDNSYEQYF
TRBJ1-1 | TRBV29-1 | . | CSVAGGNTEAFF
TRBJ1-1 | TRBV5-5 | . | CASILGGPYMNTEAFF
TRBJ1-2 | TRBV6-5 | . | CASSPGGGYYGYTF
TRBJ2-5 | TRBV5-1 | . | CASSLGGSRETQYF